This TCR beta chain was recovered during a study of blood T cell repertoires in COVID-19 (dated by TCRdb to 2019 to 2021). Broadly, across the study: Samples covering the acute and convalescent phases of COVID-19 were provided by collaborators in the United States, Italy and Spain. Sample metadata almost always included a de-identified subject ID, COVID-19 status, age in years and sex. Samples came from the ongoing ImmuneRACE study (first 160 participants) plus 1,254 subjects from 6 global collaborators. Subjects who had been exposed to COVID-19, were actively infected with it, or had recovered from it provided the deeply sampled blood TCRbeta repertoires that made up the dataset. Where available, HLA class I and class II types were taken from metadata supplied by the sample provider and were not determined by assay-based typing. A freely available public database, intended as a resource for researchers studying the immune response to SARS-CoV-2, is where the repertoires were released. The prospective study material was composed of cDNA or gDNA derived from T cells, B-cell-depleted T cells, or PBMCs. General study outcomes and caveats: The amount of clinical and demographic metadata varied by source and participant and was provided uncurated.

With respect to this clone: The specificity of this receptor is unknown. Per-base quality was not reported, and no clone a single base away is much larger than it.

TCRbeta CDR3 regions were amplified from genomic DNA by means of the immunoSEQ Assay, a bias-controlled multiplex PCR. For the original study's pipeline: Nucleated cell counts per sample were estimated from amplification of reference gene primers within the assay. To quantify the absolute abundance of each unique TCRbeta CDR3 rearrangement, sequence reads were collapsed and filtered. For each sample, productive Simpson clonality was calculated as the square root of Simpson's diversity index over productive rearrangements. Here the immuneACCESS table is served through TCRdb, limited to in-frame sequences with V and J called. Missing clones are a known gap in these copies; in checked studies unresolved V genes cover under half, and the rest lacks a known reason. V, J and clone size were drawn from that table, and D and trimming were deduced from the DNA. This sample holds around 100,000 clones; more than 65% were observed only once. About 12% of the sample comes from the top ten.

Whole blood was collected in K2EDTA tubes by collaborating institutions according to the institutions' own protocols. For TCRbeta analysis, collaborators shipped samples as frozen whole blood, isolated PBMCs, or DNA extracted from either of those sample types. CDR1 and CDR2 are read off the germline V gene (reference sequence) as LNHDA and SQIVND. Inclusive of the bounding cysteine and phenylalanine, the CDR3 is 16 residues long. Of the read, only the CDR3 DNA is kept; its 48 bases are in frame from base 1. V sheds 0 bases and J sheds 4 bases, leaving 15 bases between their ends. The specimen was peripheral blood. This receptor chain uses TRBV19 and TRBJ1-1; perhaps TRBD1 is the D gene, with 5 bases matching. The receptor was derived from a woman in her sixties or seventies with acute or convalescent COVID-19. The DNA sequence is given as TGTGCCAGTAGTATAGATCCCAGCAACAGGTTCACTGAAGCTTTCTTT. Its product reads: CASSIDPSNRFTEAFF.